This TCR beta chain was captured by sequencing in a study of blood T cell repertoires in COVID-19. Using immunoSEQ multiplex PCR, the repertoire was profiled, and TCRdb retains in-frame clones only, with some absent. The sample yields a few hundred thousand clones, 84% seen once. The material sequenced was peripheral blood. This clonotype was obtained from a woman aged 30 to 39 who had recovered from COVID-19.

The CDR3 DNA follows: TGTGCCAGCACCCCCGAAGCGGGACCCCACGCGTACGAGCAGTACTTC. Protein sequence: CASTPEAGPHAYEQYF. This chain joins TRBV28 and TRBJ2-7; the match to TRBD2 covers 7 bases. J was trimmed by 4 bases and V by 7 bases; bases with no gene match: 16. Germline loops: CDR1 MDHEN, CDR2 SYDVKM. This CDR3 contains 16 residues.